These T cell receptor beta chains were read from a single sample in a study of metastatic and nonmetastatic thyroid tumors. TCRdb re-analyzed the PCR reads using MiXCR. The profile covers tens of thousands of clones, with roughly an eighth appearing a single time and more than 7% taken by the ten largest. Input material: tumor tissue. These receptors originate from a female donor with papillary thyroid cancer or a benign thyroid nodule (not recorded which). Some clones in this sample may be carry-over from other donors' samples. Both conserved end residues are part of each CDR3. The D gene is left open where the match is weak. Size is stated for part of the rows, as once, few or many counts, or as a class when the clone is expanded.

V gene,D gene,clone size,CDR3 length,J gene,CDR3 DNA,CDR3 protein
TRBV20-1,TRBD2,many,11,TRBJ2-3,TGCAGTGGACTAGCGGGAGATACGCAGTATTTT,CSGLAGDTQYF
TRBV30,.,many,13,TRBJ1-1,TGTGCCTGGAGTGTAGAAGGGGTCACTGAAGCTTTCTTT,CAWSVEGVTEAFF
TRBV11-2,.,many,13,TRBJ2-7,TGTGCCAGCAGCCGATGGAGGGGCTACGAGCAGTACTTC,CASSRWRGYEQYF
TRBV28,TRBD1,many,15,TRBJ1-5,TGTGCCAGCAGTAGGGGAACAGGGGATTATCAGCCCCAGCATTTT,CASSRGTGDYQPQHF
TRBV27,TRBD1,many,13,TRBJ1-2,TGTGCCAGCAGACCCGGGACAGATTATGGCTACACCTTC,CASRPGTDYGYTF
TRBV6-5,TRBD1,many,17,TRBJ2-3,TGTGCCAGCAGGCTAAATTTGGGACAGGGATACACAGATACGCAGTATTTT,CASRLNLGQGYTDTQYF
TRBV9,.,.,15,TRBJ1-3,TGTGCCAGCAGCCTGCTATCAGGGGCTGGAAACACCATATATTTT,CASSLLSGAGNTIYF
TRBV2,.,.,11,TRBJ2-7,TGTGCCTCCCTACTTACCTACGAGCAGTACTTT,CASLLTYEQYF
TRBV20-1,.,few,16,TRBJ2-5,TGCAGTGCTAGAGATTGGTCACTCGCCGATGGGGTGACCCAGTACTTC,CSARDWSLADGVTQYF
TRBV20-1,TRBD2,.,15,TRBJ2-7,TGCAGTGCTAACGGACTAGCGGGACGATCCTACGAGCAGTACTTC,CSANGLAGRSYEQYF
TRBV2,.,many,14,TRBJ2-1,TGTGCCAGCAGCCCCGTTGGGAGCTACAATGAGCAGTTCTTC,CASSPVGSYNEQFF
TRBV5-1,.,many,14,TRBJ1-6,TGCGCCAGCAGCCCGGGACTGACGAATTCACCCCTCCACTTT,CASSPGLTNSPLHF
TRBV2,TRBD2,many,14,TRBJ2-1,TGTGCCAGCGGGAGGGCCGGTTTCTACAATGAGCAGTTCTTC,CASGRAGFYNEQFF
TRBV4-1,.,many,13,TRBJ1-5,TGCGCCAGCAGCCAGTTAATGTGGGGCCGGAAGCTATTT,CASSQLMWGRKLF
TRBV7-2,TRBD2,many,14,TRBJ2-1,TGTGCCAGCAGTTCACGGGGGGGATTGGATGAGCAGTTCTTC,CASSSRGGLDEQFF
TRBV28,TRBD2,many,15,TRBJ2-7,TGTGCCAGTAGTTCTGACCGGGGGGGGAGCAACGAGCAGTACTTC,CASSSDRGGSNEQYF
TRBV20-1,.,many,13,TRBJ2-7,TGCAGTGCTAGGACGCCAGTCGGGCACGAGCAGTACTTC,CSARTPVGHEQYF
TRBV18,TRBD2,.,13,TRBJ2-5,TGTGCCAGCTCAAGTAGCGGGAGGTCTACCCAGTACTTC,CASSSSGRSTQYF
TRBV5-6,TRBD1,many,14,TRBJ1-4,TGTGCCAGCAGCCTGGGACAGATTAATGAAAAACTGTTTTTT,CASSLGQINEKLFF
TRBV6-2/TRBV6-3,TRBD1,few,15,TRBJ1-2,TGTGCCAGCAAAGGCCGGACAGGAGGCATCTATGGCTACACCTTC,CASKGRTGGIYGYTF
TRBV27,.,.,14,TRBJ1-6,TGTGCCAGCAGAAGTACGGGGGCCCAGTCACCCCTCCACTTT,CASRSTGAQSPLHF
TRBV20-1,TRBD2,many,14,TRBJ2-1,TGCAGTGCTAGTGGTGGGAGGGCCGGTGATGAGCAGTTCTTC,CSASGGRAGDEQFF
TRBV29-1,.,many,14,TRBJ1-2,TGCAGCGATACAGAGACAGGATCGAACTATGGCTACACCTTC,CSDTETGSNYGYTF
TRBV5-1,TRBD2,many,16,TRBJ2-1,TGCGCCAGCAGCTGGGGGGCGGGAGGGCCCTACAATGAGCAGTTCTTC,CASSWGAGGPYNEQFF
TRBV20-1,.,many,13,TRBJ2-7,TGCAGTGCTAGAGAGGGTCTCATTGGCGAGCAGTACTTC,CSAREGLIGEQYF
TRBV20-1,.,.,16,TRBJ2-7,TGCAGTGCTAGAGATGCGGCTAGCTGGAGGTACTACGAGCAGTACTTC,CSARDAASWRYYEQYF
TRBV19,.,many,14,TRBJ2-7,TGTGCCAGTAGTTCTCGGACAGACGCCTACGAGCAGTACTTC,CASSSRTDAYEQYF
TRBV6-2/TRBV6-3,TRBD1,many,14,TRBJ2-3,TGTGCCAGCAGTTACGACAGGGGTTTAGATACGCAGTATTTT,CASSYDRGLDTQYF
TRBV7-8,.,many,15,TRBJ1-1,TGTGCCAGCAGCTTAGTCACGGGGTTAGGGACTGAAGCTTTCTTT,CASSLVTGLGTEAFF
TRBV3-1,.,.,11,TRBJ2-7,TGTGCCGGCAGCCAAGACGACGAGCAGTACTTC,CAGSQDDEQYF
TRBV19,TRBD1,many,15,TRBJ1-1,TGTGCCAGTAGTATAGGGGGAGGGGGCGGCACTGAAGCTTTCTTT,CASSIGGGGGTEAFF
TRBV2,.,many,10,TRBJ2-5,TGTGCCAGCAGTGGAGAGACCCAGTACTTC,CASSGETQYF
TRBV2,TRBD2,many,13,TRBJ2-1,TGTGCCAGCAGTGAAGCGCGGGGGGGCCTCGGGGTCTTC,CASSEARGGLGVF
TRBV11-2,TRBD2,many,18,TRBJ2-7,TGTGCCAGCAGCTTACTGGGGACTAGCGGGAGAAACTCCTACGAGCAGTACTTC,CASSLLGTSGRNSYEQYF
TRBV10-3,TRBD2,many,14,TRBJ2-1,TGTGCCTCGCGACTGGGCGGGAGTGTTGAGGAGCAGTTCTTC,CASRLGGSVEEQFF
TRBV19,.,many,15,TRBJ2-1,TGTGCCAGTAGTACAGGAGCGGAGCCCTACAATGAGCAGTTCTTC,CASSTGAEPYNEQFF
TRBV9,TRBD1,many,16,TRBJ2-7,TGTGCCAGCAGCCCTTTATCCGGCGGACAGGGCTACGAGCAGTACTTC,CASSPLSGGQGYEQYF
TRBV19,.,many,18,TRBJ2-2,TGTGCCAGTAGTATGTGGCGAGGTGGTCAGGTCGGAACCGGGGAGCTGTTTTTT,CASSMWRGGQVGTGELFF
TRBV24-1,.,many,15,TRBJ2-3,TGTGCCACCAGTGATCTGGCGGTAAGCACAGATACGCAGTATTTT,CATSDLAVSTDTQYF
TRBV6-5,.,few,15,TRBJ2-7,TGTGCCAGCAGTTACTCGATTGTAAGGGGCTACGAGCAGTACTTC,CASSYSIVRGYEQYF
TRBV5-5,TRBD1,many,14,TRBJ2-2,TGTGCCAGCAGCTTAGGACAGGGCACCGGGGAGCTGTTTTTT,CASSLGQGTGELFF
TRBV12-3/TRBV12-4,.,many,13,TRBJ1-1,TGTGCCAGCAGCCTGGACAATACTTGGGGAGCTTTCTTT,CASSLDNTWGAFF
TRBV2,.,.,16,TRBJ1-4,TGTGCCAGCAGTGGGGGGGTTTTCGGACAAGGCGAAAAACTGTTTTTT,CASSGGVFGQGEKLFF
TRBV4-1,.,many,18,TRBJ2-7,TGCGCCAGCAGCCATCGCCCAACGGGGGACCGGAGGTTCTACGAGCAGTACTTC,CASSHRPTGDRRFYEQYF
TRBV20-1,.,many,13,TRBJ2-5,TGCAGTGCTAGAGACAGAAACCAAGAGACCCAGTACTTC,CSARDRNQETQYF
TRBV12-3/TRBV12-4,TRBD2,.,17,TRBJ2-7,TGTGCCAGCATCCACACTTACTCCGGGACTAGCGGAATCGAGCAGTACTTC,CASIHTYSGTSGIEQYF
TRBV27,TRBD1,many,15,TRBJ1-4,TGTGCCAGCAGTCAGGTACAGGGGTTATCTGAAAAACTGTTTTTT,CASSQVQGLSEKLFF